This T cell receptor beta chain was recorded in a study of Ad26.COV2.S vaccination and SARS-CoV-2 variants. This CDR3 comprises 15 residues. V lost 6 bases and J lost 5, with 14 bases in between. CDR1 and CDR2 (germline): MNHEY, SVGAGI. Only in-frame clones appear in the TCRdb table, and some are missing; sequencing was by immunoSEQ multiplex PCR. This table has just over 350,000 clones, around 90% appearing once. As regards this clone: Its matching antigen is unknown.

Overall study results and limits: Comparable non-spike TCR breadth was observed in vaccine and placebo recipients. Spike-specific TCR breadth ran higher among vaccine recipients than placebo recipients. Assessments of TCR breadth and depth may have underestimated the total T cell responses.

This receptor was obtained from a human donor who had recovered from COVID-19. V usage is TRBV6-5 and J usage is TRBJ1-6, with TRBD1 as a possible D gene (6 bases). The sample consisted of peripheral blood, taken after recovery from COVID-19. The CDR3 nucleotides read TGTGCCAGCAGGAGAGGGGGGGCAGATAATTCACCCCTCCACTTT. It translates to CASRRGGADNSPLHF.